This paragraph reports one T cell receptor beta chain. Its antigen is as yet unknown. The data are from a study of blood T cells in healthy people across ages. General study findings and limits: Long-lived donors carried more naive CD4+ cells and greater diversity than aged donors.

For the second PCR, which ran for about 7 to 12 cycles, a sample-barcoded 5' primer and a J-beta primer mix were used. Each CDR3 protein is one row after TCRdb ran MiXCR on the 5' RACE reads. The sample shows around 800,000 distinct CDR3 sequences, approximately 59% of them seen only once. This CDR3 region has 16 residues. Germline lookup yields CDR1 SGHRS and CDR2 YFSETQ. V lost 1 base and J 4 bases, leaving 15 bases between the germline ends. The sequence was collected from a man in his thirties or forties in good health. The chain uses TRBV5-1 and TRBJ2-1; D is possibly TRBD1 (6 bases). The sample was blood. The CDR3 DNA reads TGCGCCAGCAGCTTGAATGGGGGCGGCTCATACAATGAGCAGTTCTTC. As protein: CASSLNGGGSYNEQFF.